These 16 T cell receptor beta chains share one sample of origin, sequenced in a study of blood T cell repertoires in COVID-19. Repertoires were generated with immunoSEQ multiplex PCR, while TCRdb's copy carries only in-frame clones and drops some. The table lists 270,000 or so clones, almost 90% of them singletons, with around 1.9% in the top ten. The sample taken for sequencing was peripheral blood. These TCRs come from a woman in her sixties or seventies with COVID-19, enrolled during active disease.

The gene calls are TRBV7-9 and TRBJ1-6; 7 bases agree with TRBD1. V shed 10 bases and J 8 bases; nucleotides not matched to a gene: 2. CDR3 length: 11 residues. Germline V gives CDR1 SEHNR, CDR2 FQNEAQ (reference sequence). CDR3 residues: CATTGDSPLHF. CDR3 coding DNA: TGTGCCACCACAGGGGATTCACCCCTCCACTTT.

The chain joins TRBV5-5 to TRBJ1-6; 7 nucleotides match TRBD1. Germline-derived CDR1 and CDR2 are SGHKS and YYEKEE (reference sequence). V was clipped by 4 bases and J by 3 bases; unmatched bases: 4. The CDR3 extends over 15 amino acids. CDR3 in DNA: TGTGCCAGCAGCGACAGGGCTAACTATAATTCACCCCTCCACTTT. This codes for CASSDRANYNSPLHF.

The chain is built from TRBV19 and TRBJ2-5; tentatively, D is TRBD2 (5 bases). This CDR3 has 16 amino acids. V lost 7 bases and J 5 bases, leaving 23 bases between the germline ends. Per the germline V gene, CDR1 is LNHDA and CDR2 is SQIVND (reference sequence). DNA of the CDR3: TGTGCCAGTAAAAGAGGAGAAGGCGCTAGAGGGGAGACCCAGTACTTC. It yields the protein CASKRGEGARGETQYF.

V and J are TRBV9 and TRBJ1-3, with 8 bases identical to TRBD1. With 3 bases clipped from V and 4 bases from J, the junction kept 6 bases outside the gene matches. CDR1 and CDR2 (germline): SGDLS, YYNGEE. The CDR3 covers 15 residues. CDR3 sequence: CASSATGGGGNTIYF. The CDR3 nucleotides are TGTGCCAGCAGCGCTACAGGGGGTGGAGGAAACACCATATATTTT.

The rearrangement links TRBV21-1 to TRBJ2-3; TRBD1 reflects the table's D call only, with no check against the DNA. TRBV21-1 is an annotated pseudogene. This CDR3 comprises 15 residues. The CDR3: CASSKEQGLGDTQYF. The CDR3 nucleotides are TGTGCCAGCAGCAAAGAACAGGGGTTGGGAGATACGCAGTATTTT.

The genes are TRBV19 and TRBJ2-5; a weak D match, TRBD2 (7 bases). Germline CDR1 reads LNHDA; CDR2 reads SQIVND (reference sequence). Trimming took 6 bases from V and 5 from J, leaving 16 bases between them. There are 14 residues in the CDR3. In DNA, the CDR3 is TGTGCCAGTAGCCTGGGGGGGGGCGCGGAGACCCAGTACTTC. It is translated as CASSLGGGAETQYF.

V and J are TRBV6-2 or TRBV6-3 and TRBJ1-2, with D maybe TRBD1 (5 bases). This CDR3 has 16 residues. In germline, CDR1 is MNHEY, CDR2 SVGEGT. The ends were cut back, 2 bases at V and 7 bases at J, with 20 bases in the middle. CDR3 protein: CASSYGGGLSASGYTF. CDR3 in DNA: TGTGCCAGCAGTTACGGTGGGGGGTTGTCCGCCAGTGGCTACACCTTC.

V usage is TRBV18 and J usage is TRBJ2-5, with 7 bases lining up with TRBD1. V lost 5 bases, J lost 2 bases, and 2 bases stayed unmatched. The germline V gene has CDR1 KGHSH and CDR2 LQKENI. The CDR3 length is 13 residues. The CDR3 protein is CASSEGQQETQYF. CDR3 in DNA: TGTGCCAGCTCAGAGGGACAGCAAGAGACCCAGTACTTC.

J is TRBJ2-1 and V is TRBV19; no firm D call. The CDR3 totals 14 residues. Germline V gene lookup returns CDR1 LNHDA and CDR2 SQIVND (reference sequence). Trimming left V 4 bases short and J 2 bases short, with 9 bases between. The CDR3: CASSNPRTYNEQFF. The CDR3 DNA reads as TGTGCCAGTAGTAATCCCAGAACCTACAATGAGCAGTTCTTC.

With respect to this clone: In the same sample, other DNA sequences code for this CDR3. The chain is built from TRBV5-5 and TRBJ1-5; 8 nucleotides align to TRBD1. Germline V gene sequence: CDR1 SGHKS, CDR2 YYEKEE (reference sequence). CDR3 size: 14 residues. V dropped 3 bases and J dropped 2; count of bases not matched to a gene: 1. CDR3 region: CASSWDRRNQPQHF. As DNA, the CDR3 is TGTGCCAGCAGCTGGGACAGGCGCAATCAGCCCCAGCATTTT.

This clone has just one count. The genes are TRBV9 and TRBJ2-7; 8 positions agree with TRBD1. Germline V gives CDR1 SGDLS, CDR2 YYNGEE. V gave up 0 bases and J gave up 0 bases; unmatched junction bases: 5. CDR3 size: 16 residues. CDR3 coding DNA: TGTGCCAGCAGCGTAGTATCGGGACAGGCCTCCTACGAGCAGTACTTC. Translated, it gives CASSVVSGQASYEQYF.

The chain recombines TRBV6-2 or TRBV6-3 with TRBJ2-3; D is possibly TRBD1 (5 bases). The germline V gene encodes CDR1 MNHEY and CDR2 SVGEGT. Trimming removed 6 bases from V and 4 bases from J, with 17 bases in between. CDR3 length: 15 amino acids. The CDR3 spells CASSPRAKGADTQYF. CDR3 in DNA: TGTGCCAGCAGCCCCAGGGCGAAGGGTGCAGATACGCAGTATTTT.

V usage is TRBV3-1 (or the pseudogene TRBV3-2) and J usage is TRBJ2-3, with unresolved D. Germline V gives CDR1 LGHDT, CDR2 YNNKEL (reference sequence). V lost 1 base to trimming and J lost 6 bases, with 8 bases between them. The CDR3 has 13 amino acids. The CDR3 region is CASSQVLGDTQYF. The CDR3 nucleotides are TGTGCCAGCAGCCAAGTCCTAGGCGATACGCAGTATTTT.

CDR3 protein: CASSQGVNTEAFF. The CDR3 nucleotides are TGTGCCAGCAGTCAAGGGGTGAACACTGAAGCTTTCTTT. The chain carries TRBV7-8 and TRBJ1-1; possible D gene TRBD1, 5 bases. This CDR3 has 13 residues. Germline assignment: CDR1 SGHVS and CDR2 FQNEAQ. The ends were cut back, 6 bases at V and 0 bases at J, with 8 bases in the middle.

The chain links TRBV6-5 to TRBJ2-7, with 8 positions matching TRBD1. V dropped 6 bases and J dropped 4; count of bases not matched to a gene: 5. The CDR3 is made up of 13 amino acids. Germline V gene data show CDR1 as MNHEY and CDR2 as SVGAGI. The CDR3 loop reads CASRAGGRYEQYF. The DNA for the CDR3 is TGTGCCAGCAGGGCAGGGGGCAGGTACGAGCAGTACTTC.

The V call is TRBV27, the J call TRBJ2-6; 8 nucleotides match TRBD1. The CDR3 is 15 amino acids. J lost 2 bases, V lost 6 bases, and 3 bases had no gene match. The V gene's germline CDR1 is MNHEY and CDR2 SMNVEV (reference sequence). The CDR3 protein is CASSPQGAGANVLTF. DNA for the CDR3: TGTGCCAGCAGCCCACAGGGGGCTGGGGCCAACGTCCTGACTTTC.